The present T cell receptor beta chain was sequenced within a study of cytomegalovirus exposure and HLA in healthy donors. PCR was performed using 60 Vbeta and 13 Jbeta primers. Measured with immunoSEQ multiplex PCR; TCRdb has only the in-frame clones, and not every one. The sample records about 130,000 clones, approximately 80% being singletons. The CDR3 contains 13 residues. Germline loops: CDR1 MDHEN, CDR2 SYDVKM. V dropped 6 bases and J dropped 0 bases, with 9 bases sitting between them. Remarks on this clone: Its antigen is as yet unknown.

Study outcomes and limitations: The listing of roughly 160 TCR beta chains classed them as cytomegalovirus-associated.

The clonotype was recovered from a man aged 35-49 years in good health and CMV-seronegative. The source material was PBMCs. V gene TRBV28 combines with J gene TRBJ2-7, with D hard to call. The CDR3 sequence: CASRQTSSYEQYF. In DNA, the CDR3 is TGTGCCAGCAGACAGACATCCTCCTACGAGCAGTACTTC. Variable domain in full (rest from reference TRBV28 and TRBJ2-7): DVKVTQSSRYLVKRTGEKVFLECVQDMDHENMFWYRQDPGLGLRLIYFSYDVKMKEKGDIPEGYSVSREKKERFSLILESASTNQTSMYLCASRQTSSYEQYFGPGTRLTVT.